A selection of T cell receptor beta chains follows, all from one sample in a study of blood T cell repertoires in COVID-19. Only in-frame clones appear in the TCRdb table, and some are missing; sequencing was by immunoSEQ multiplex PCR. The sample includes about 110,000 clones, more than 70% of them seen just once. Sequences were obtained from peripheral blood. These receptors came from a woman in her 70s who had recovered from COVID-19. Both conserved end residues are part of each CDR3. A D gene is named only where the DNA matches it firmly. Clone size is given for some rows only: seen once, a few or many times, or a class if the clone is expanded.

TRBV12-3/TRBV12-4	-	TRBJ1-5	-	CASSPDRGQPQHF	TGTGCCAGCAGCCCCGATAGGGGTCAGCCCCAGCATTTT
TRBV7-2	-	TRBJ1-3	once	CASSSFRNTIYF	TGTGCCAGCAGCTCCTTCCGAAACACCATATATTTT
TRBV27	-	TRBJ2-7	-	CASSPTRRGYEQYF	TGTGCCAGCAGTCCTACGAGAAGGGGCTACGAGCAGTACTTC
TRBV5-1	-	TRBJ2-7	-	CASSLGPGSDEQYF	TGCGCCAGCAGCTTGGGTCCCGGGAGCGACGAGCAGTACTTC
TRBV3-1/TRBV3-2	TRBD2	TRBJ2-1	-	CASSQALGLAGNNEQFF	TGTGCCAGCAGCCAAGCCCTCGGGCTAGCGGGTAACAATGAGCAGTTCTTC
TRBV5-4	-	TRBJ2-7	-	CASSGHSSYEQYF	TGTGCCAGCAGCGGACACTCCTCCTACGAGCAGTACTTC
TRBV9	TRBD1	TRBJ1-5	-	CASSSSGGNQPQHF	TGTGCCAGCAGCTCGTCAGGGGGTAATCAGCCCCAGCATTTT
TRBV6-5	-	TRBJ1-1	-	CASSYGGMNTEAFF	TGTGCCAGCAGTTATGGCGGGATGAACACTGAAGCTTTCTTT
TRBV5-8	TRBD2	TRBJ2-3	-	CASSSRTSGGAITDTQYF	TGTGCCAGCAGCTCCCGGACTAGCGGGGGGGCCATCACAGATACGCAGTATTTT
TRBV30	-	TRBJ2-1	-	CAWKGLYYNEQFF	TGTGCCTGGAAGGGACTGTACTACAATGAGCAGTTCTTC
TRBV18	TRBD1	TRBJ2-7	-	CASSPGQGLTYEQYF	TGTGCCAGCTCACCAGGACAGGGGTTAACCTACGAGCAGTACTTC
TRBV2	-	TRBJ1-6	-	CASSLGRRGSGSPLHF	TGTGCCAGCAGCCTTGGCCGCAGGGGAAGCGGTTCACCCCTCCACTTT
TRBV10-3	TRBD1	TRBJ1-4	-	CAISESGGAREKLFF	TGTGCCATCAGTGAGTCAGGGGGCGCCAGGGAAAAACTGTTTTTT
TRBV30	-	TRBJ1-1	-	CAWSVNLNTEAFF	TGTGCCTGGAGCGTGAATCTAAACACTGAAGCTTTCTTT
TRBV11-3	-	TRBJ2-1	-	CASSPTPQADNEQFF	TGTGCCAGCAGCCCAACCCCTCAGGCAGACAATGAGCAGTTCTTC
TRBV14	TRBD2	TRBJ2-1	-	CASREAGGPVNEQFF	TGTGCCAGCAGGGAAGCGGGAGGGCCGGTGAATGAGCAGTTCTTC
TRBV5-1	TRBD1	TRBJ1-2	-	CASSPTGGGYTF	TGCGCCAGCAGCCCGACAGGGGGTGGCTACACCTTC
TRBV11-3	TRBD1	TRBJ2-1	-	CASSLRGQGAHEQFF	TGTGCCAGCAGCTTAAGGGGACAGGGGGCCCATGAGCAGTTCTTC
TRBV9	-	TRBJ2-2	-	CASSVIGTGELFF	TGTGCCAGCAGCGTAATCGGCACCGGGGAGCTGTTTTTT
TRBV7-2	-	TRBJ2-1	-	CASRHRGLYNEQFF	TGTGCCAGCCGCCACAGGGGACTCTACAATGAGCAGTTCTTC
TRBV14	-	TRBJ2-7	-	CASSQVYSSEQYF	TGTGCCAGCAGCCAAGTATATTCGAGCGAGCAGTACTTC
TRBV30	TRBD2	TRBJ2-5	-	CAWRSTTAGGRETQYF	TGTGCCTGGAGATCCACTACGGCGGGAGGTCGGGAGACCCAGTACTTC
TRBV6-5	TRBD1	TRBJ1-2	-	CASSNPGQYYGYTF	TGTGCCAGCAGTAACCCGGGACAGTACTATGGCTACACCTTC
TRBV6-4	-	TRBJ1-1	-	CASSDSIGIRLHMNTEAFF	TGTGCCAGCAGTGACTCGATTGGAATCAGGCTACACATGAACACTGAAGCTTTCTTT
TRBV29-1	TRBD1	TRBJ2-3	-	CSVDRQGDTQYF	TGCAGCGTTGATAGACAGGGGGATACGCAGTATTTT
TRBV4-3	-	TRBJ2-1	-	CASSQEYQRAYNEQFF	TGCGCCAGCAGCCAAGAATACCAGCGAGCCTACAATGAGCAGTTCTTC
TRBV19	TRBD1	TRBJ1-2	-	CASSTGQGRLRGYTF	TGTGCCAGTAGTACCGGACAGGGGCGCCTTCGGGGCTACACCTTC
TRBV7-9	TRBD2	TRBJ2-7	-	CASSPSGINEQYF	TGTGCCAGCAGTCCTAGCGGGATAAACGAGCAGTACTTC
TRBV28	-	TRBJ1-6	-	CASSPAQGSSYNSPLHF	TGTGCCAGCAGCCCGGCACAGGGCAGCTCCTATAATTCACCCCTCCACTTT
TRBV3-1/TRBV3-2	TRBD1	TRBJ1-1	-	CASSLPGGRTEAFF	TGTGCCAGCAGCCTACCAGGGGGCCGAACTGAAGCTTTCTTT
TRBV5-1	TRBD2	TRBJ2-5	-	CASRLGSGRAPETQYF	TGCGCCAGCAGGTTAGGGAGCGGGAGGGCTCCGGAGACCCAGTACTTC
TRBV28	TRBD2	TRBJ2-5	-	CASSFTRLAGIQETQYF	TGTGCCAGCAGCTTTACCCGTTTAGCGGGGATTCAAGAGACCCAGTACTTC
TRBV27	-	TRBJ2-7	-	CASSFVSSAYEQYF	TGTGCCAGCAGTTTCGTTTCGTCTGCCTACGAGCAGTACTTC
TRBV19	-	TRBJ1-5	-	CASSIVQGGNQPQHF	TGTGCCAGTAGTATTGTCCAGGGTGGCAATCAGCCCCAGCATTTT
TRBV5-1	-	TRBJ2-7	-	CASSLGPGLGEDEQYF	TGCGCCAGCAGCTTGGGACCGGGACTGGGGGAGGACGAGCAGTACTTC
TRBV7-2	-	TRBJ1-2	-	CASSLGAANYGYTF	TGTGCCAGCAGCTTAGGGGCAGCTAACTATGGCTACACCTTC
TRBV6-5	-	TRBJ1-2	-	CASSYRTSPKGSYTF	TGTGCCAGCAGTTACCGGACTTCTCCGAAGGGTAGCTACACCTTC
TRBV29-1	-	TRBJ1-4	-	CSVEAGQGREKLFF	TGCAGCGTTGAAGCGGGTCAGGGCCGTGAAAAACTGTTTTTT
TRBV5-1	TRBD2	TRBJ2-7	-	CASSLRLAGSDEQYF	TGCGCCAGCAGCTTGAGGCTAGCGGGATCCGACGAGCAGTACTTC
TRBV6-5	-	TRBJ2-1	-	CASSSGHYNEQFF	TGTGCCAGCAGTTCCGGACATTACAATGAGCAGTTCTTC
TRBV5-5	TRBD2	TRBJ2-1	-	CASSWGTSESYNEQFF	TGTGCCAGCAGCTGGGGGACTAGCGAATCCTACAATGAGCAGTTCTTC
TRBV6-6	-	TRBJ2-2	-	CASNRNTGELFF	TGTGCCAGCAACAGGAACACCGGGGAGCTGTTTTTT
TRBV9	-	TRBJ2-7	-	CASSVGQGWEQYF	TGTGCCAGCAGCGTCGGGCAGGGGTGGGAGCAGTACTTC
TRBV27	TRBD1	TRBJ1-1	few	CASSANRDRGTEAFF	TGTGCCAGCAGTGCCAACCGGGACAGGGGGACTGAAGCTTTCTTT
TRBV19	-	TRBJ1-2	few	CASGPEGANYGYTF	TGTGCCAGTGGACCGGAGGGCGCTAACTATGGCTACACCTTC
TRBV14	TRBD2	TRBJ2-7	-	CASSPALAGLYEQYF	TGTGCCAGCAGCCCCGCCCTAGCGGGGCTCTACGAGCAGTACTTC
TRBV19	TRBD2	TRBJ2-2	-	CASRLREYGGELFF	TGTGCCAGTAGGTTGCGGGAGTATGGCGGGGAGCTGTTTTTT